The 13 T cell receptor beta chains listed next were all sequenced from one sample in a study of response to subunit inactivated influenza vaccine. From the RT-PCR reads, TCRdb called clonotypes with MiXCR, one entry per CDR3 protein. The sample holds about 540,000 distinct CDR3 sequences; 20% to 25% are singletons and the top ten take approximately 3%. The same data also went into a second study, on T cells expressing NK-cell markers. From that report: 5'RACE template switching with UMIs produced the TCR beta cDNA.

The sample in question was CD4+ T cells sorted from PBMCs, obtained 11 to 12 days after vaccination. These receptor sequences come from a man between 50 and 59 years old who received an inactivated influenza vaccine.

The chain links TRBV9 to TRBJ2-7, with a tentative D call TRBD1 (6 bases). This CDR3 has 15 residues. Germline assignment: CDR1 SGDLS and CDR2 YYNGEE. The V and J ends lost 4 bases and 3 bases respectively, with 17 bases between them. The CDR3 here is CASSLSDRLGYEQYF. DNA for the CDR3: TGTGCCAGCAGCCTCAGTGACAGGCTCGGCTACGAGCAGTACTTC.

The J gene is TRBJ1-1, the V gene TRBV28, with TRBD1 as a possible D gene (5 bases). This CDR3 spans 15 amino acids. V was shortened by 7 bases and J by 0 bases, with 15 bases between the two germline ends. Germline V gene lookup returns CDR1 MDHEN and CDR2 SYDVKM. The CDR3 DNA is TGTGCCAGCAAAACACCCGGGACCGTGAACACTGAAGCTTTCTTT. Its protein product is CASKTPGTVNTEAFF.

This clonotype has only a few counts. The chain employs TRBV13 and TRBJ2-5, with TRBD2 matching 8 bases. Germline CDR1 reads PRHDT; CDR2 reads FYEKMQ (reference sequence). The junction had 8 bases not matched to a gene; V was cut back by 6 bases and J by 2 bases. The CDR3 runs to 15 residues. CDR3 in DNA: TGTGCCAGCAGGAATAGCGGGGAGTGGCAAGAGACCCAGTACTTC. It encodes CASRNSGEWQETQYF.

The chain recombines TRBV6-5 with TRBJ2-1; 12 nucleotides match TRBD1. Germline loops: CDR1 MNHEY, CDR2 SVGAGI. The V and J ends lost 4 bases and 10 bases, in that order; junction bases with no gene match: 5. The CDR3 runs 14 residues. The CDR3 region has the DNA TGTGCCAGCAGTTGGGGACAGGGGGCGCGAGAGCAGTTCTTC. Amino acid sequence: CASSWGQGAREQFF.

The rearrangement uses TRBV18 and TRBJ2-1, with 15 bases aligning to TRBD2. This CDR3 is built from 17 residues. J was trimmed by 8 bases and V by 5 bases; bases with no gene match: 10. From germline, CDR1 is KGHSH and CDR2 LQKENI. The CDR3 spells CASSSTGLAGGRHEQFF. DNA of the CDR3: TGTGCCAGCTCATCGACGGGACTAGCGGGGGGTCGGCATGAGCAGTTCTTC.

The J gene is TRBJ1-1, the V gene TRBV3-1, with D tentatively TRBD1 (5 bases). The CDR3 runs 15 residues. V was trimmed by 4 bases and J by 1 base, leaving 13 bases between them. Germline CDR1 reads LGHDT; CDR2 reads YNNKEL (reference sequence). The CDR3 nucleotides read TGTGCCAGCAGCCCCCGTCCCGGGACGAACACTGAAGCTTTCTTT. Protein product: CASSPRPGTNTEAFF.

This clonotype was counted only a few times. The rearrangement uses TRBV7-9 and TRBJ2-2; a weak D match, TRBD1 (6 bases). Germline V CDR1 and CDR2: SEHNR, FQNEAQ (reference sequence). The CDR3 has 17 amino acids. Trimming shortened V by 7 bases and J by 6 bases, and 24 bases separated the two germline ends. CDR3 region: CASTSLSGRGNAGELFF. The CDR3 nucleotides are TGTGCCAGCACCTCATTGTCGGGCAGGGGTAATGCCGGGGAGCTGTTTTTT.

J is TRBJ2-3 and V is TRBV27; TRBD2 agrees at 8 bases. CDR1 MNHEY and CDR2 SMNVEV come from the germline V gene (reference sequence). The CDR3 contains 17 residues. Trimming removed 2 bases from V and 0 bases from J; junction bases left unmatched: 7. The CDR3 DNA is TGTGCCAGCAGTTTACGAAGCGGGGGAACTAGCACAGATACGCAGTATTTT. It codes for CASSLRSGGTSTDTQYF.

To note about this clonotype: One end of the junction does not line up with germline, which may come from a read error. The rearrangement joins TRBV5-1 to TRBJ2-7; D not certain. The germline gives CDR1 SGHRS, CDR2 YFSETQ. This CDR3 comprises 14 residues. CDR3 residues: CSSSSLPGVYEQYF. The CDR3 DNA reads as TGCTCCAGCAGCTCGCTCCCTGGGGTCTACGAGCAGTACTTC.

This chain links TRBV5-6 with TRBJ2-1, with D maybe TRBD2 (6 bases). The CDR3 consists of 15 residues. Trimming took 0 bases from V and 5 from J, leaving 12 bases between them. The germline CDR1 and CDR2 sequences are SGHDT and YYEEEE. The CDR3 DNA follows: TGTGCCAGCAGCTTGGGTTGGCTAGCGAACAATGAGCAGTTCTTC. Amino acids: CASSLGWLANNEQFF.

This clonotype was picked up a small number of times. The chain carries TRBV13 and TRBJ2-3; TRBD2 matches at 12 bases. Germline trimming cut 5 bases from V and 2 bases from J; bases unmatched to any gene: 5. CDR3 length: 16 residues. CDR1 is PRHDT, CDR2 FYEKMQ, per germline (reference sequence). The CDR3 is CASSPRTSGNTDTQYF. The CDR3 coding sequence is TGTGCCAGCAGCCCACGGACTAGCGGGAACACAGATACGCAGTATTTT. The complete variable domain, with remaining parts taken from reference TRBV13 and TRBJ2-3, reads AAGVIQSPRHLIKEKRETATLKCYPIPRHDTVYWYQQGPGQDPQFLISFYEKMQSDKGSIPDRFSAQQFSDYHSELNMSSLELGDSALYFCASSPRTSGNTDTQYFGPGTRLTVL.

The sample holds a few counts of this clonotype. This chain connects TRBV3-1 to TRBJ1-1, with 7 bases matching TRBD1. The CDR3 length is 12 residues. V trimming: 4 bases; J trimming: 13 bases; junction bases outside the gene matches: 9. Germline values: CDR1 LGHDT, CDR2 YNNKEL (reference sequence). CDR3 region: CASSPTGTEVFF. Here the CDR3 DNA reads TGTGCCAGCAGCCCCACCGGGACAGAGGTTTTCTTT.

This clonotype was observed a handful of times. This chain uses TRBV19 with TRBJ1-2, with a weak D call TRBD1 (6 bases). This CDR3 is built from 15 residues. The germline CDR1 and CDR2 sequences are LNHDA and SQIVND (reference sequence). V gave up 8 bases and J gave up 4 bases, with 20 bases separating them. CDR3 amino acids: CASSSGVTGTYGYTF. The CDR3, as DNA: TGTGCCAGTTCCTCCGGAGTGACAGGCACCTATGGCTACACCTTC. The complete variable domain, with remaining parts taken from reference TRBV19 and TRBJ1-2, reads DGGITQSPKYLFRKEGQNVTLSCEQNLNHDAMYWYRQDPGQGLRLIYYSQIVNDFQKGDIAEGYSVSREKKESFPLTVTSAQKNPTAFYLCASSSGVTGTYGYTFGSGTRLTVV.